The rows below give T cell receptor beta chains drawn from one sample of a study of blood T cell repertoires in COVID-19. This table comes from immunoSEQ multiplex PCR, and its TCRdb copy is limited to in-frame clones, with some not included. The table records some 180,000 clones, roughly three quarters of them present only once. Sequenced input: PBMCs or T cells enriched from blood (not recorded which). These receptors were taken from a man aged 55-75 years who had been exposed to COVID-19. Each CDR3 is given with its conserved first and last residue. The D gene is left open where the match is weak. Size values are once, few and many counts, or a class for expanded clones, and some rows have none.

cdr3_aa cdr3_nt j_call d_call clone_size cdr3_length v_call
CASSPTGYGTDTQYF TGTGCCAGCAGCCCCACCGGGTATGGCACAGATACGCAGTATTTT TRBJ2-3 - - 15 TRBV9
CASRPGQMNTEAFF TGTGCCAGCAGACCCGGACAGATGAACACTGAAGCTTTCTTT TRBJ1-1 - - 14 TRBV6-5
CASSTPPTFSYNEQFF TGTGCCAGTAGTACTCCCCCGACTTTCTCCTACAATGAGCAGTTCTTC TRBJ2-1 - medium-sized 16 TRBV19
CASSLVGSGKFTGELFF TGTGCCAGCAGCTTAGTTGGTAGCGGGAAATTCACCGGGGAGCTGTTTTTT TRBJ2-2 TRBD2 few 17 TRBV7-8
CASSAGGAKNYGYTF TGTGCCAGCAGCGCAGGAGGGGCGAAGAACTATGGCTACACCTTC TRBJ1-2 - - 15 TRBV9
CASSQDFSGRVLSSYNEQFF TGTGCCAGCAGCCAAGATTTTAGCGGGAGAGTTCTCTCTTCCTACAATGAGCAGTTCTTC TRBJ2-1 TRBD2 few 20 TRBV14
CASSFGTGEKLFF TGTGCCAGCAGCTTTGGGACAGGGGAAAAACTGTTTTTT TRBJ1-4 TRBD1 - 13 TRBV11-2
CASRVVAGLTGEQYF TGTGCCAGCAGGGTCGTAGCGGGATTGACGGGCGAGCAGTACTTC TRBJ2-7 TRBD2 once 15 TRBV2
CASSYWLAGDEQYF TGTGCCAGCAGTTACTGGCTAGCGGGAGACGAGCAGTACTTC TRBJ2-7 TRBD2 - 14 TRBV6-2/TRBV6-3
CSVLSRYNEQFF TGCAGCGTCCTAAGCCGCTACAATGAGCAGTTCTTC TRBJ2-1 - - 12 TRBV29-1
CASSYRPTEGTGVYEQYF TGCGCCAGCAGCTACCGGCCTACCGAAGGGACAGGGGTTTACGAGCAGTACTTC TRBJ2-7 TRBD1 few 18 TRBV5-1
CASSPTSGEGQPQHF TGTGCCAGCAGCCCCACCTCGGGGGAGGGACAGCCCCAGCATTTT TRBJ1-5 - - 15 TRBV9
CASSERGGYEQYF TGTGCCAGCAGTGAAAGGGGGGGCTACGAGCAGTACTTC TRBJ2-7 - - 13 TRBV6-1
CSVERQGTAGNTIYF TGCAGCGTTGAGCGGCAGGGTACGGCAGGAAACACCATATATTTT TRBJ1-3 - - 15 TRBV29-1
CASSRAMNTEAFF TGCGCCAGCAGCCGGGCAATGAACACTGAAGCTTTCTTT TRBJ1-1 - - 13 TRBV4-3
CSVEDGRGGYTF TGCAGCGTTGAAGACGGGAGGGGAGGCTACACCTTC TRBJ1-2 - few 12 TRBV29-1
CASSYLTGGAYEQYF TGTGCCAGCAGTTACTTGACAGGGGGTGCCTACGAGCAGTACTTC TRBJ2-7 TRBD1 - 15 TRBV6-5
CASSQDLGTGSDTQYF TGTGCCAGCAGCCAAGATCTTGGGACAGGGTCAGATACGCAGTATTTT TRBJ2-3 TRBD1 - 16 TRBV3-1/TRBV3-2
CAISESGTGDRYGYTF TGTGCCATCAGTGAGTCGGGGACAGGGGACCGGTATGGCTACACCTTC TRBJ1-2 TRBD1 few 16 TRBV10-3
CASSFRGRRGYTF TGTGCCAGCAGCTTTAGGGGGCGAAGAGGCTACACCTTC TRBJ1-2 - - 13 TRBV12-1